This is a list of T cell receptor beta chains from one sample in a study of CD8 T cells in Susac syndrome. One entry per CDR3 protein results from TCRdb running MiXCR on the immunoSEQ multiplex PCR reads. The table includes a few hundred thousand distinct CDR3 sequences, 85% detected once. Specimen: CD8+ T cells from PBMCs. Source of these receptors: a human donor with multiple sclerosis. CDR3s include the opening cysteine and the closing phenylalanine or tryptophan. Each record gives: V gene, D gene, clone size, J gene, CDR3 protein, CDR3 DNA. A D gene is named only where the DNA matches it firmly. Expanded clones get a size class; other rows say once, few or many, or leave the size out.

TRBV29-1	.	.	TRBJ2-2	CSVEGGPDDTGELFF	TGCAGCGTTGAGGGGGGCCCAGACGACACCGGGGAGCTGTTTTTT
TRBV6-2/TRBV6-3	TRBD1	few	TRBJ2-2	CASSWDRGLTGELFF	TGTGCCAGCAGTTGGGACAGGGGGCTCACCGGGGAGCTGTTTTTT
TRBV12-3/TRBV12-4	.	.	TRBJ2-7	CASSLHPDPGLVPREQYF	TGTGCCAGCAGTCTCCACCCCGACCCAGGGTTAGTACCGCGCGAGCAGTACTTC
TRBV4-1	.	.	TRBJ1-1	CASSQAISGATEAFF	TGCGCCAGCAGCCAAGCAATTTCGGGGGCTACTGAAGCTTTCTTT
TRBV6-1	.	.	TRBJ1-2	CASNGTPSREGYGYTF	TGTGCCAGCAACGGGACACCTTCTCGGGAGGGCTATGGCTACACCTTC
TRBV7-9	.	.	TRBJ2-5	CASSLAGLGETQYF	TGTGCCAGCAGCTTAGCTGGACTCGGAGAGACCCAGTACTTC
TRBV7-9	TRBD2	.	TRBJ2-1	CASSPRLAGARNEQFF	TGTGCCAGCAGCCCGCGACTAGCGGGAGCTAGGAATGAGCAGTTCTTC
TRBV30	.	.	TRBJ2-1	CAWRKRSYNEQFF	TGTGCCTGGCGGAAGAGATCCTACAATGAGCAGTTCTTC
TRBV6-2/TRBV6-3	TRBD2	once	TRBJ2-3	CASSPLASGRSDTQYF	TGTGCCAGCAGTCCGTTGGCTAGCGGGAGATCAGATACGCAGTATTTT
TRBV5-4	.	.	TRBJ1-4	CASSLESIEGARKLFF	TGTGCCAGCAGCTTGGAGAGTATCGAGGGTGCGAGGAAACTGTTTTTT
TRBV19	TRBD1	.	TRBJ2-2	CASSITTGVAGELFF	TGTGCCAGTAGTATAACGACAGGGGTTGCCGGGGAGCTGTTTTTT
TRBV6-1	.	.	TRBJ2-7	CASSEAAFQRDKSYEQYF	TGTGCCAGCAGTGAAGCGGCGTTTCAGCGGGACAAGTCCTACGAGCAGTACTTC
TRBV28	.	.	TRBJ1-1	CASSQGRTAYTEAFF	TGTGCCAGCAGCCAGGGGCGGACAGCTTACACTGAAGCTTTCTTT
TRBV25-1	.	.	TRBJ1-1	CASSTPNYREIEAFF	TGTGCCAGCAGTACGCCGAATTACCGGGAGATAGAAGCTTTCTTT
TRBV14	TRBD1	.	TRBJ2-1	CASSYGQGLISYNEQFF	TGTGCCAGCAGCTATGGACAGGGCCTAATCTCCTACAATGAGCAGTTCTTC
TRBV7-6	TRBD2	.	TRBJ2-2	CASSLRGAGGHTGELFF	TGTGCCAGCAGCTTACGGGGCGCGGGAGGTCACACCGGGGAGCTGTTTTTT
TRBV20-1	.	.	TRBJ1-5	CSARGGEMNNQPQHF	TGCAGTGCTAGGGGAGGGGAAATGAACAATCAGCCCCAGCATTTT
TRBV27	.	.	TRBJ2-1	CASSLVGLNEQFF	TGTGCCAGCAGTTTAGTGGGTCTCAATGAGCAGTTCTTC
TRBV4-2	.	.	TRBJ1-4	CASSLLEATNEKLFF	TGTGCCAGCAGCCTGTTAGAAGCAACTAATGAAAAACTGTTTTTT
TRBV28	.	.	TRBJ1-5	CASTGGAGQPQHF	TGTGCCAGCACGGGGGGCGCCGGTCAGCCCCAGCATTTT
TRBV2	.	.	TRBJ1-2	CASSEEGVGRYGYTF	TGTGCCAGCAGTGAAGAAGGGGTTGGGAGATATGGCTACACCTTC
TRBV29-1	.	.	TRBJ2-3	CSVGVTASGGTDTQYF	TGCAGCGTGGGGGTAACAGCCTCAGGAGGGACAGATACGCAGTATTTT
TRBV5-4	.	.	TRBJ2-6	CASSPWVAGANVLTF	TGTGCCAGCAGCCCGTGGGTGGCGGGGGCCAACGTCCTGACTTTC
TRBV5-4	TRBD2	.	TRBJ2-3	CASSTGLAGAATQYF	TGTGCCAGCAGCACGGGACTAGCGGGAGCTGCTACGCAGTATTTT
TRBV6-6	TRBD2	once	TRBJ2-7	CASSRPTSGSYEQYF	TGTGCCAGCAGCCGACCGACTAGCGGGTCCTACGAGCAGTACTTC
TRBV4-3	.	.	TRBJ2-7	CASSQNADPTYEQYF	TGCGCCAGCAGCCAAAACGCGGATCCGACCTACGAGCAGTACTTC
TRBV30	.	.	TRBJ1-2	CACNDGTKQGYTF	TGTGCCTGTAACGACGGGACCAAGCAGGGCTACACCTTC
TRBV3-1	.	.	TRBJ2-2	CASSQDPASGELFF	TGTGCCAGCAGCCAAGATCCCGCCTCCGGGGAGCTGTTTTTT
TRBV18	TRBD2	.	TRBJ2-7	CASSPKNSGTYEQYF	TGTGCCAGCTCACCAAAGAATAGCGGGACCTACGAGCAGTACTTC
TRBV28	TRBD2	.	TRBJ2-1	CASSWTSPYNEQFF	TGTGCCAGCAGTTGGACTAGCCCTTACAATGAGCAGTTCTTC
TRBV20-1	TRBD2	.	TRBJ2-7	CSARALAGGLSYEQYF	TGCAGTGCTAGAGCTCTAGCGGGAGGCCTATCCTACGAGCAGTACTTC
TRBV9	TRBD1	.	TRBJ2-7	CASSVAPMTGLYEQYF	TGTGCCAGCAGCGTAGCCCCAATGACAGGGCTCTACGAGCAGTACTTC
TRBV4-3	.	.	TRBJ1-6	CASSQDQEVNSPLHF	TGCGCCAGCAGCCAAGATCAGGAGGTTAATTCACCCCTCCACTTT
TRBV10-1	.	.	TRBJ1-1	CASSESGREAFF	TGCGCCAGCAGTGAGTCGGGAAGGGAAGCTTTCTTT
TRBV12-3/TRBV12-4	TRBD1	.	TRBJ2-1	CASRWTGGLNEQFF	TGTGCCAGCAGATGGACAGGGGGACTCAATGAGCAGTTCTTC
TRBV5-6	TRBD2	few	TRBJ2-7	CASTVSGRAFPGYEQYF	TGTGCCAGCACCGTTAGCGGGAGGGCTTTCCCCGGCTACGAGCAGTACTTC
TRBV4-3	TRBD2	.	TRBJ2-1	CASSQSAGWGNEQFF	TGCGCCAGCAGCCAATCAGCGGGATGGGGCAATGAGCAGTTCTTC
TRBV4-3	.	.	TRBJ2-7	CASSQEWGWGSGPGIEQYF	TGCGCCAGCAGCCAAGAATGGGGTTGGGGTAGCGGACCTGGGATCGAGCAGTACTTC
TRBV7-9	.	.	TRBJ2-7	CASSLGTGNPYEQYF	TGTGCCAGCAGCCTAGGAACAGGGAACCCGTACGAGCAGTACTTC
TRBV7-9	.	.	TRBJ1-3	CASSPQGFTGGNTIYF	TGTGCCAGCAGCCCGCAGGGGTTCACTGGTGGAAACACCATATATTTT
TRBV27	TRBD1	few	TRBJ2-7	CASSPRQGAYEQYF	TGTGCCAGCAGTCCAAGACAGGGGGCCTACGAGCAGTACTTC
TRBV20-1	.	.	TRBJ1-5	CSAPGSPNQPQHF	TGCAGTGCTCCCGGGAGTCCCAATCAGCCCCAGCATTTT
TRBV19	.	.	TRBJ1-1	CASTLGTVNTEAFF	TGTGCCAGTACCCTCGGGACCGTGAACACTGAAGCTTTCTTT
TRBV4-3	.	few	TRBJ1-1	CASSQAPLGGTEAFF	TGCGCCAGCAGCCAAGCCCCCTTAGGGGGCACTGAAGCTTTCTTT
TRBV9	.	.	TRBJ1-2	CASSASPLDRNYGYTF	TGTGCCAGCAGCGCCTCGCCACTAGATCGCAACTATGGCTACACCTTC
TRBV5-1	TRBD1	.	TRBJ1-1	CASSLTTGVTEAFF	TGCGCCAGCAGCTTGACGACAGGGGTTACTGAAGCTTTCTTT
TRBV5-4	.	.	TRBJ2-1	CASSLGKTYNEQFF	TGTGCCAGCAGCTTGGGTAAGACATACAATGAGCAGTTCTTC
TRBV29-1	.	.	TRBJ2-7	CSVASSPEQYF	TGCAGCGTTGCCTCATCCCCCGAGCAGTACTTC
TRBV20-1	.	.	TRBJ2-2	CSAGELGNTGELFF	TGCAGTGCCGGAGAGCTTGGGAACACCGGGGAGCTGTTTTTT
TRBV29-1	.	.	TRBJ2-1	CSVVPAYNEQFF	TGCAGCGTTGTGCCCGCCTACAATGAGCAGTTCTTC
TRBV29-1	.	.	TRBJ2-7	CSVDGGSEQYF	TGCAGCGTTGATGGAGGGTCCGAGCAGTACTTC
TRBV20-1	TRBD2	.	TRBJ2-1	CSGEGRLAGGSYNEQFF	TGTAGTGGCGAAGGAAGACTAGCGGGAGGAAGCTACAATGAGCAGTTCTTC
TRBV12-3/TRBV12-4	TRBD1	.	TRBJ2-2	CASSFDRVSTGELFF	TGTGCCAGCAGTTTCGACAGGGTGAGCACCGGGGAGCTGTTTTTT
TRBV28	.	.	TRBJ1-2	CASSFGGGPSANYGYTF	TGTGCCAGCAGTTTTGGGGGAGGCCCCTCAGCTAACTATGGCTACACCTTC
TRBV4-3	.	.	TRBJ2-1	CASSQRNSPIYNEQFF	TGCGCCAGCAGCCAAAGGAACAGCCCGATCTACAATGAGCAGTTCTTC
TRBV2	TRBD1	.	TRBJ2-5	CASSGTGGVKTQYF	TGTGCCAGCAGTGGGACAGGGGGCGTGAAGACCCAGTACTTC
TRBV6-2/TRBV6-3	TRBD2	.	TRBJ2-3	CASSPRLAGDVDTQYF	TGTGCCAGCAGTCCACGACTAGCGGGAGATGTAGATACGCAGTATTTT
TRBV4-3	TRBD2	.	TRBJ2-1	CASSQSAGGRWNEQFF	TGCGCCAGCAGCCAGTCAGCGGGAGGGAGGTGGAATGAGCAGTTCTTC